Below are 11 T cell receptor beta chains sequenced from a single sample in a study of beta chain features in type 1 diabetes. Expressed TCRB transcripts were sequenced, since all the RNA that had been isolated was reverse transcribed. Sequencing was performed with immunoSEQ multiplex PCR; in TCRdb, only in-frame clones are kept and a portion is missing. Of 680,000 or so clones listed, 13% are singletons. These receptors have no known antigen. Study-wide results and caveats: For Type 1 diabetes patients, all four CD4+ subsets carried TCRB CDR3s that were moderately but significantly shorter.

The sequenced sample was naive CD4+ T cells from blood. These receptors came from a man between 18 and 29 years old with type 1 diabetes.

The chain recombines TRBV28 with TRBJ2-7; D unresolved. Germline CDR1 MDHEN, CDR2 SYDVKM. The CDR3 spans 12 residues. V shed 7 bases and J shed 3 bases, with 10 bases lying between them. The CDR3 DNA is TGTGCCAGCAAGGTGCAGTTCTACGAGCAGTACTTC. Translating it yields CASKVQFYEQYF.

This clone was found a few times. The chain links TRBV6-5 to TRBJ2-2, with 10 bases aligning to TRBD1. The CDR3 consists of 15 residues. Per germline, CDR1 MNHEY and CDR2 SVGAGI. The junction had 6 bases not matched to a gene; V was cut back by 6 bases and J by 5 bases. CDR3 loop: CASRQGQGWTGELFF. Here the CDR3 DNA reads TGTGCCAGCAGGCAGGGACAGGGGTGGACCGGGGAGCTGTTTTTT.

This clone occurred a few times. This chain links TRBV5-4 with TRBJ2-5; TRBD1 might be the D (6 bases). V lost 0 bases and J lost 4, with 10 bases in between. The CDR3 runs to 14 residues. Germline CDR1 SGHNT, CDR2 YYREEE (reference sequence). CDR3 coding DNA: TGTGCCAGCAGCTTGGATCAGGGGAGAGAGACCCAGTACTTC. Translated, it gives CASSLDQGRETQYF.

This clone was counted only a few times. CDR3: CASSVSLAGRWETQYF. The DNA of the CDR3 is TGTGCCAGCAGCGTTTCACTAGCGGGGCGGTGGGAGACCCAGTACTTC. The gene calls are TRBV9 and TRBJ2-5, with 10 bases aligning to TRBD2. CDR1 is SGDLS and CDR2 is YYNGEE in the germline V gene. V dropped 2 bases and J dropped 5; count of bases not matched to a gene: 9. This CDR3 spans 16 amino acids.

This chain links TRBV30 with TRBJ2-1; 7 nucleotides align to TRBD1. Per the germline V gene, CDR1 is GTSNPN and CDR2 is SVGIG (reference sequence). CDR3 length: 13 amino acids. Trimming removed 5 bases from V and 4 bases from J; junction bases left unmatched: 5. The DNA of the CDR3 is TGTGCCTGGGGACAGGCTATATACAATGAGCAGTTCTTC. This sequence encodes CAWGQAIYNEQFF.

This clone was observed a few times. V usage is TRBV4-1 and J usage is TRBJ2-7; possible D gene TRBD2, 5 bases. The CDR3 extends over 17 amino acids. The germline CDR1 and CDR2 sequences are MGHRA and YSYEKL. V gave up 1 base and J gave up 2 bases, with 18 bases separating them. The CDR3 nucleotides read TGCGCCAGCAGCCAAGCCGAAAGCGGACCTTGGGCCTACGAGCAGTACTTC. It yields the protein CASSQAESGPWAYEQYF.

This clone was observed a few times. This rearrangement joins TRBV7-8 to TRBJ2-3; D could derive from TRBD1 or TRBD2 (5 bases each). Germline lookup yields CDR1 SGHVS and CDR2 FQNEAQ. With 4 bases removed from V and 5 bases from J, the gap between germline ends came to 16 bases. The CDR3 extends over 15 amino acids. The CDR3 nucleotides are TGTGCCAGCAGCTCGGCAGGGACCTCCGGAGATACGCAGTATTTT. Translated: CASSSAGTSGDTQYF.

The V gene is TRBV6-6, the J gene TRBJ1-4; D is perhaps TRBD1 (5 bases). This CDR3 contains 13 residues. V lost 6 bases and J lost 10, with 15 bases in between. Looked up from germline, CDR1 is MNHNY and CDR2 is SVGAGI (reference sequence). CDR3 in amino acids: CASRPTVGRKLFF. CDR3 in DNA: TGTGCCAGCAGACCAACTGTGGGGCGAAAACTGTTTTTT.

The chain has TRBV18 and TRBJ1-1; tentatively, D is TRBD1 (5 bases). Trimming stripped 6 bases from V and 4 bases from J, with 15 bases between. The CDR3 runs to 14 residues. CDR1 is KGHSH and CDR2 is LQKENI in the germline V gene. The CDR3 reads CASSPEGQSTEAFF. For the CDR3, the DNA is TGTGCCAGCTCCCCAGAGGGGCAGAGCACTGAAGCTTTCTTT.

The chain has TRBV5-1 and TRBJ2-3, with 9 bases matching TRBD1. The length of the CDR3 is 14 residues. With V trimmed by 9 bases and J by 4 bases, 9 bases remained unmatched. Germline-derived CDR1 and CDR2 are SGHRS and YFSETQ. CDR3 residues: CATHGTGIADTQYF. CDR3 in DNA: TGCGCCACCCACGGGACAGGGATCGCAGATACGCAGTATTTT.

There are a few counts of this clone. Other DNA sequences in this sample translate to the same CDR3. V and J are TRBV5-4 and TRBJ2-5; D may match TRBD1 or TRBD2 (5 bases each). The V gene's germline CDR1 is SGHNT and CDR2 YYREEE (reference sequence). Trimming took 4 bases from V and 3 from J, leaving 13 bases between them. This CDR3 has 14 residues. CDR3 residues: CASSPGTGEETQYF. The CDR3 DNA reads TGTGCCAGCAGCCCTGGGACCGGGGAAGAGACCCAGTACTTC.